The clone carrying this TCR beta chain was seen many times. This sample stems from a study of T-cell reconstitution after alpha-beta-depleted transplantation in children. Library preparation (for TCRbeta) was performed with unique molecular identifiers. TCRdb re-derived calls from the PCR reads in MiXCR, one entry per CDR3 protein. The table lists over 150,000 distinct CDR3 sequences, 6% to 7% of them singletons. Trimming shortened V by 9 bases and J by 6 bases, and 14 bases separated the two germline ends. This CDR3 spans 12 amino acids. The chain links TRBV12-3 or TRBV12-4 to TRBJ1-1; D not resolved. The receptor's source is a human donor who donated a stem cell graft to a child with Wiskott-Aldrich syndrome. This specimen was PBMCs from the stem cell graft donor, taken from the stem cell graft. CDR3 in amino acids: CASVPSWAEAFF. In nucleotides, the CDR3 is TGTGCCAGTGTACCGTCCTGGGCTGAAGCTTTCTTT.